This T cell receptor (beta chain) appears in the sequencing data of a study of blood T cell repertoires in COVID-19. How the authors handled the data: Amplification of reference gene primers provided the estimated nucleated cell counts. Clones were read by immunoSEQ multiplex PCR, and TCRdb kept only the in-frame ones, dropping some. Clonal size and the V and J genes are those of that table, whereas D and trimming came from the DNA. The sample includes a few hundred thousand clones, approximately 88% of them seen just once. There are 15 residues in the CDR3. The germline V gene has CDR1 MNHNY and CDR2 SVGAGI (reference sequence). J gave up 3 bases and V 2 bases, and 2 bases lay outside the gene matches.

The specimen sequenced was peripheral blood. The V and J genes are TRBV6-6 and TRBJ2-1, with 9 nucleotides matching TRBD2. This sequence originates from a middle-aged woman who had recovered from COVID-19. The CDR3 sequence is CASSYGTSSYNEQFF. The DNA of the CDR3 is TGTGCCAGCAGTTACGGGACTAGCAGCTACAATGAGCAGTTCTTC.